The 3 T cell receptor beta chains given below trace back to one sample, sequenced in a study of OX40 agonist ivuxolimab in advanced cancers. Profiled with immunoSEQ multiplex PCR; TCRdb holds only in-frame clones, not every one. The sample records more than 30,000 clones, 86% being singletons. The sequencing used CD4+ or CD8+ T cells sorted from blood, collected in a trial of the OX40 agonist ivuxolimab. The origin of the receptors is an adult with an advanced solid tumor such as melanoma, head and neck, liver or kidney cancer.

The chain recombines TRBV28 with TRBJ1-4; unclear D gene. Trimming took 4 bases from V and 0 from J, leaving 9 bases between them. Germline lookup yields CDR1 MDHEN and CDR2 SYDVKM. CDR3 length equals 15 residues. The CDR3 DNA reads as TGTGCCAGCAGTTCCCAACAGACAACTAATGAAAAACTGTTTTTT. Its protein is CASSSQQTTNEKLFF.

The rearrangement joins TRBV9 to TRBJ1-2; TRBD1 matches 9 bases. CDR3 length equals 15 residues. The germline V gene encodes CDR1 SGDLS and CDR2 YYNGEE. V lost 4 bases to trimming and J lost 2 bases; unmatched junction nucleotides: 6. The CDR3 sequence is CASSFRDRDNYGYTF. CDR3 DNA: TGTGCCAGCAGCTTCCGGGACAGGGACAACTATGGCTACACCTTC. Using reference TRBV9 and TRBJ1-2 for the parts outside the CDR3, the full variable domain is DSGVTQTPKHLITATGQRVTLRCSPRSGDLSVYWYQQSLDQGLQFLIQYYNGEERAKGNILERFSAQQFPDLHSELNLSSLELGDSALYFCASSFRDRDNYGYTFGSGTRLTVV.

This clone was detected a few times. V usage is TRBV6-6 and J usage is TRBJ2-1; TRBD1 aligns across 10 bases. The CDR3 consists of 15 residues. V lost 2 bases, J lost 7 bases, and 5 bases stayed unmatched. Germline-derived CDR1 and CDR2 are MNHNY and SVGAGI (reference sequence). CDR3: CASSYVTGGMNEQFF. In nucleotides, the CDR3 is TGTGCCAGCAGTTACGTGACAGGGGGCATGAATGAGCAGTTCTTC.